This T cell receptor (beta chain) was captured by sequencing in a study of blood T cell repertoires in COVID-19. As for the study in general: The cDNA or gDNA used as material had been derived from T cells, B-cell-depleted T cells, or PBMCs.

Study processing details: Reference gene primer amplification in the assay estimated nucleated cell counts. Only in-frame clones appear in the TCRdb table, and some are missing; sequencing was by immunoSEQ multiplex PCR. Clone size and the V and J calls come from that table; the DNA yielded D and trimming. The table lists about 250,000 clones, 88% of them singletons. Two negative PCRs, clearance, or symptom resolution had been documented for recovered Cohort 3 donors. The CDR3 totals 15 residues. Germline V gene lookup returns CDR1 MGHRA and CDR2 YSYEKL. V was shortened by 4 bases and J by 8 bases, with 17 bases between the two germline ends. This clone was seen more than once but under ten times.

Sequencing used PBMCs or T cells enriched from blood (not recorded which). The clonotype was recovered from a woman aged 45 to 65 who had recovered from COVID-19. The chain joins TRBV4-1 to TRBJ1-4; D unresolved. The CDR3 DNA follows: TGCGCCAGCAGCCCAGGATTAAACCGGCCCGAAAAACTGTTTTTT. Its protein product is CASSPGLNRPEKLFF.